A selection of T cell receptor beta chains follows, all from one sample in a study of cytomegalovirus exposure and HLA in healthy donors. Clones were read by immunoSEQ multiplex PCR, and TCRdb kept only the in-frame ones, dropping some. The top ten hold just over 2.5% of the sample, which has roughly 130,000 clones, less than 85% seen once. Sequenced: PBMCs. Source of these receptors: a young man in good health and CMV-seronegative. Both conserved end residues are part of each CDR3. Fields, in order: D gene, V gene, clone size, J gene, CDR3 DNA, CDR3 protein. D genes are given only for firm matches. Rows give clone size only sometimes, using once, few, many, or a class for an expanded clone.

d_call: -; v_call: TRBV27; clone_size: -; j_call: TRBJ2-2; cdr3_nt: TGTGCCAGCAGTTTAGATTGGGGGCAGCAAAACACCGGGGAGCTGTTTTTT; cdr3_aa: CASSLDWGQQNTGELFF
d_call: -; v_call: TRBV4-1; clone_size: -; j_call: TRBJ2-5; cdr3_nt: TGCGCCAGCAGCCAAGTGCGGTCCCGGGGAGAGACCCAGTACTTC; cdr3_aa: CASSQVRSRGETQYF
d_call: -; v_call: TRBV10-1; clone_size: many; j_call: TRBJ2-3; cdr3_nt: TGCGCCAGCAGCTATAATGCCCATACGCAGTATTTT; cdr3_aa: CASSYNAHTQYF
d_call: TRBD1; v_call: TRBV29-1; clone_size: -; j_call: TRBJ2-3; cdr3_nt: TGCAGCGTCCACTCGACAGGGTGGAGAGGGCAAAGCACAGATACGCAGTATTTT; cdr3_aa: CSVHSTGWRGQSTDTQYF
d_call: -; v_call: TRBV18; clone_size: -; j_call: TRBJ1-5; cdr3_nt: TGTGCCAGCTCGCCGAATACAGGGAACAATCAGCCCCAGCATTTT; cdr3_aa: CASSPNTGNNQPQHF
d_call: TRBD1; v_call: TRBV7-2; clone_size: -; j_call: TRBJ1-1; cdr3_nt: TGTGCCAGCAGCTTAGGACAGGGTGTGGCTTTCTTT; cdr3_aa: CASSLGQGVAFF
d_call: -; v_call: TRBV12-5; clone_size: -; j_call: TRBJ1-2; cdr3_nt: TGTGCTAGTGGTTTGGTACCGGGTAATGGCTACCCCTTC; cdr3_aa: CASGLVPGNGYPF
d_call: TRBD1; v_call: TRBV4-1; clone_size: -; j_call: TRBJ1-1; cdr3_nt: TGCGCCAGCAGCCCCGAACAGGGGAGGACTGAAGCTTTCTTT; cdr3_aa: CASSPEQGRTEAFF
d_call: TRBD1; v_call: TRBV7-3; clone_size: -; j_call: TRBJ2-7; cdr3_nt: TGTGCCAGCAGCCGGACAGGGGGCTTCTACGAGCAGTACTTC; cdr3_aa: CASSRTGGFYEQYF
d_call: TRBD2; v_call: TRBV29-1; clone_size: -; j_call: TRBJ2-1; cdr3_nt: TGCAGCGTACGACTAGCGGGAGTATATGAGCAGTTCTTC; cdr3_aa: CSVRLAGVYEQFF
d_call: -; v_call: TRBV25-1; clone_size: few; j_call: TRBJ2-6; cdr3_nt: TGTGCCAGCTTGAGCTCTGGGGCCAACGTCCTGACTTTC; cdr3_aa: CASLSSGANVLTF
d_call: -; v_call: TRBV7-6; clone_size: once; j_call: TRBJ2-7; cdr3_nt: TGTGCCAGCAGCTTAGAACAGTCCACCTACGAGCAGTACTTC; cdr3_aa: CASSLEQSTYEQYF
d_call: -; v_call: TRBV30; clone_size: once; j_call: TRBJ1-2; cdr3_nt: TGTGCCTGGAGCAACACGGGACTTTATGGCTACACCTTC; cdr3_aa: CAWSNTGLYGYTF
d_call: -; v_call: TRBV9; clone_size: -; j_call: TRBJ1-2; cdr3_nt: TGTGCCAGCCTGGGGGCGCGGGGCTACACCTTC; cdr3_aa: CASLGARGYTF
d_call: -; v_call: TRBV19; clone_size: -; j_call: TRBJ1-5; cdr3_nt: TGTGCCAGTAGTATTTCCGGGACACATAGCAATCAGCCCCAGCATTTT; cdr3_aa: CASSISGTHSNQPQHF
d_call: TRBD1; v_call: TRBV28; clone_size: -; j_call: TRBJ2-7; cdr3_nt: TGTGCCAGCAGTTTATGGGACAGGTACTACGAGCAGTACTTC; cdr3_aa: CASSLWDRYYEQYF
d_call: TRBD1; v_call: TRBV5-1; clone_size: -; j_call: TRBJ2-7; cdr3_nt: TGCGCCAGCAGCTCGGGAGGATACCGGGACAGGGGCCACGAGCAGTACTTC; cdr3_aa: CASSSGGYRDRGHEQYF
d_call: TRBD1; v_call: TRBV27; clone_size: -; j_call: TRBJ1-2; cdr3_nt: TGTGCCAGCAGTTTATTGGGGACAGGCCCTTTGAGTGGCTACACCTTC; cdr3_aa: CASSLLGTGPLSGYTF
d_call: TRBD1; v_call: TRBV28; clone_size: few; j_call: TRBJ1-4; cdr3_nt: TGTGCCAGCAGTTTAGGACAGGTTGGTGAAAAACTGTTTTTT; cdr3_aa: CASSLGQVGEKLFF
d_call: TRBD2; v_call: TRBV5-4; clone_size: -; j_call: TRBJ2-7; cdr3_nt: TGTGCCAGCAGCTTAGGTCTAGCGGATTCCTACGAGCAGTACTTC; cdr3_aa: CASSLGLADSYEQYF
d_call: -; v_call: TRBV11-1; clone_size: once; j_call: TRBJ1-1; cdr3_nt: TGTGCCAGCAGCCATCTCCTCCGGCAGGGCGGGAACACTGAAGCTTTCTTT; cdr3_aa: CASSHLLRQGGNTEAFF
d_call: -; v_call: TRBV2; clone_size: once; j_call: TRBJ2-7; cdr3_nt: TGTGCCAGCTTAACCGGGACTCGATCCTACGAGCAGTACTTC; cdr3_aa: CASLTGTRSYEQYF
d_call: TRBD2; v_call: TRBV29-1; clone_size: -; j_call: TRBJ2-5; cdr3_nt: TGCACCATAACAAGGGGAGGGGAGACCCAGTACTTC; cdr3_aa: CTITRGGETQYF
d_call: -; v_call: TRBV6-4; clone_size: -; j_call: TRBJ2-1; cdr3_nt: TGTGCCAGCAGTGACTTGATGGCGGGTGGCGAGCAGTTCTTC; cdr3_aa: CASSDLMAGGEQFF
d_call: TRBD1; v_call: TRBV15; clone_size: -; j_call: TRBJ1-6; cdr3_nt: TGTGCCACCAGCAGACAAAAGGGGGCTTCTAATTCACCCCTCCACTTT; cdr3_aa: CATSRQKGASNSPLHF
d_call: -; v_call: TRBV5-4; clone_size: -; j_call: TRBJ2-3; cdr3_nt: TGTGCCAGCAGCTTGGCTTGGTCCCGGGCAGATACGCAGTATTTT; cdr3_aa: CASSLAWSRADTQYF
d_call: -; v_call: TRBV10-3; clone_size: -; j_call: TRBJ1-2; cdr3_nt: TGTGCCATCAGATCAACAGGGAACTATGGCTACACCTTC; cdr3_aa: CAIRSTGNYGYTF
d_call: TRBD2; v_call: TRBV27; clone_size: once; j_call: TRBJ2-1; cdr3_nt: TGTGCCAGCAGTTTAATGGGACTAGCGGGAGGCTATGAGCAGTTCTTC; cdr3_aa: CASSLMGLAGGYEQFF
d_call: TRBD1; v_call: TRBV6-4; clone_size: -; j_call: TRBJ1-2; cdr3_nt: TGTGCCAGCAGGGAAGGACAGGGGAGGAACTATGGCTACACCTTC; cdr3_aa: CASREGQGRNYGYTF
d_call: -; v_call: TRBV5-6; clone_size: -; j_call: TRBJ1-5; cdr3_nt: TGTGCCAGCAGCTTGTGGGAGAATCAGCCCCAGCATTTT; cdr3_aa: CASSLWENQPQHF
d_call: TRBD2; v_call: TRBV28; clone_size: -; j_call: TRBJ2-1; cdr3_nt: TGTGCCAGCAGCTTCTTTGGATCGGGGGAGGGCCGCCCTGAGCAGTTCTTC; cdr3_aa: CASSFFGSGEGRPEQFF
d_call: TRBD2; v_call: TRBV7-6; clone_size: -; j_call: TRBJ2-1; cdr3_nt: TGTGCCAGCAGCTCGGGACTAGCGGGAGGGCCTGGATACAATGAGCAGTTCTTC; cdr3_aa: CASSSGLAGGPGYNEQFF
d_call: TRBD1; v_call: TRBV6-5; clone_size: -; j_call: TRBJ2-7; cdr3_nt: TGTGCCAGCAGCCCACCTGGGACAGGGGTCGAGCAGTACTTC; cdr3_aa: CASSPPGTGVEQYF
d_call: -; v_call: TRBV4-2; clone_size: -; j_call: TRBJ2-7; cdr3_nt: TGTGCCAGCAGCCAAGAGAGACTAGCCTACGAGCAGTACTTC; cdr3_aa: CASSQERLAYEQYF
d_call: TRBD2; v_call: TRBV5-1; clone_size: -; j_call: TRBJ2-3; cdr3_nt: TGCGCCAGCAGCTTGACTAGCGGCACAGATACGCAGTATTTT; cdr3_aa: CASSLTSGTDTQYF
d_call: TRBD1; v_call: TRBV11-3; clone_size: -; j_call: TRBJ1-1; cdr3_nt: TGTGCCAGCAGCTGGGGGACAGGCGGGAACACTGAAGCTTTCTTT; cdr3_aa: CASSWGTGGNTEAFF
d_call: TRBD2; v_call: TRBV5-1; clone_size: -; j_call: TRBJ2-1; cdr3_nt: TGCGCCAGCAGCATCCCCGGGACTAGCGGGAGTACTGAGCAGTTCTTC; cdr3_aa: CASSIPGTSGSTEQFF
d_call: -; v_call: TRBV7-5; clone_size: -; j_call: TRBJ1-1; cdr3_nt: TGTGCCAGAAGCACCAACAGGGTACGGTGTGACTTT; cdr3_aa: CARSTNRVRCDF
d_call: -; v_call: TRBV18; clone_size: few; j_call: TRBJ1-5; cdr3_nt: TGTGCCAGCTCACCAGGGGCTGGGGATCAGCCCCAGCATTTT; cdr3_aa: CASSPGAGDQPQHF
d_call: TRBD2; v_call: TRBV6-6; clone_size: -; j_call: TRBJ2-3; cdr3_nt: TGTGCCAGCAGTTACTCTAGCGGGAGAGCGACAGATACGCAGTATTTT; cdr3_aa: CASSYSSGRATDTQYF
d_call: -; v_call: TRBV5-4; clone_size: -; j_call: TRBJ1-1; cdr3_nt: TGTGCCAGCAGCACGGACAGCCTGAACACTGAAGCTTTCTTT; cdr3_aa: CASSTDSLNTEAFF
d_call: TRBD1; v_call: TRBV14; clone_size: -; j_call: TRBJ2-1; cdr3_nt: TGTGCCAGCAGCCACGTACAGGGGAACTCCTACAATGAGCAGTTCTTC; cdr3_aa: CASSHVQGNSYNEQFF
d_call: -; v_call: TRBV19; clone_size: -; j_call: TRBJ2-4; cdr3_nt: TGTGCCAGTACCCCACCCACTCCGACACGGGAAGCCAAAAACATTCAGTACTTC; cdr3_aa: CASTPPTPTREAKNIQYF
d_call: -; v_call: TRBV28; clone_size: -; j_call: TRBJ1-4; cdr3_nt: TGTGCCAGCAGTTACAATCAGGAAGCAACTAATGAAAAACTGTTTTTT; cdr3_aa: CASSYNQEATNEKLFF
d_call: TRBD1; v_call: TRBV19; clone_size: once; j_call: TRBJ2-7; cdr3_nt: TGTGCCAGTAGTATCTGGGGACAGGGGGCATACGAGCAGTACTTC; cdr3_aa: CASSIWGQGAYEQYF
d_call: -; v_call: TRBV4-1; clone_size: -; j_call: TRBJ1-5; cdr3_nt: TGCGCCAGCAGCCCGGAGGGGGGGCAAAGCAATCAGCCCCAGCATTTT; cdr3_aa: CASSPEGGQSNQPQHF
d_call: TRBD1; v_call: TRBV4-1; clone_size: -; j_call: TRBJ1-2; cdr3_nt: TGCGCCAGCAGCCAGGAAGCAGTGACAGGGTCCTCTGGCTACACCTTC; cdr3_aa: CASSQEAVTGSSGYTF
d_call: -; v_call: TRBV7-9; clone_size: few; j_call: TRBJ1-1; cdr3_nt: TGTGCCAGCAGCTCATCCGGGGGAGAGATGAACACTGAAGCTTTCTTT; cdr3_aa: CASSSSGGEMNTEAFF
d_call: TRBD1; v_call: TRBV28; clone_size: once; j_call: TRBJ2-7; cdr3_nt: TGTGCCAGCAGAACCCGGGACAGGGGGTTCGGGGAGCAGTACTTC; cdr3_aa: CASRTRDRGFGEQYF